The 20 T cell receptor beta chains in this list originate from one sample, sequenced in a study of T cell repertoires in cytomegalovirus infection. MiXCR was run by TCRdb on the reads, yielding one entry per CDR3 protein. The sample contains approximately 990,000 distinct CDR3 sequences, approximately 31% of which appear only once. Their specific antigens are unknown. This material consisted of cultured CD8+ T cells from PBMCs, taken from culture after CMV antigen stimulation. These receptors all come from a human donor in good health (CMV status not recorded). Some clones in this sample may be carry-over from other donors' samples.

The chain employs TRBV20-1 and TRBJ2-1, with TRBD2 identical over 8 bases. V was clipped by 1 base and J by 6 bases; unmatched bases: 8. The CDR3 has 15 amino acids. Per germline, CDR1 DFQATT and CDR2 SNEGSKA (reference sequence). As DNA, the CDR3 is TGCAGTGCTAGAGCCAGCGGGGGAAGGGTCAATGAGCAGTTCTTC. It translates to CSARASGGRVNEQFF.

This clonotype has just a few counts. CDR3 DNA: TGTGCCAGCAGCTTAGTGAGGGGAGAAAAAGATACGCAGTATTTT. The encoded protein is CASSLVRGEKDTQYF. The gene calls are TRBV7-9 and TRBJ2-3; D possibly matches TRBD1 or TRBD2 (5 bases each). The CDR3 is made up of 15 amino acids. Trimming cost V 1 base and J 5 bases, with 13 bases left between them. CDR1 and CDR2 (germline): SEHNR, FQNEAQ (reference sequence).

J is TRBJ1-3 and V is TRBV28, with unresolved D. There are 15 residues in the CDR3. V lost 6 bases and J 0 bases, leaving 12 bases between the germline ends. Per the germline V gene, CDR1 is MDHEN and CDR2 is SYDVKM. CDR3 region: CASRGDMGSGNTIYF. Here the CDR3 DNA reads TGTGCCAGCAGGGGAGACATGGGCTCTGGAAACACCATATATTTT.

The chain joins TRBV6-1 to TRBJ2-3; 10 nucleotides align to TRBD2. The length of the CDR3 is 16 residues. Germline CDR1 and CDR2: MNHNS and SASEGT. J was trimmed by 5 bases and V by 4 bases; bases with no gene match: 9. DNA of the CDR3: TGTGCCAGCAGTGGTCTGGGAACTAGCGGGGAAGATACGCAGTATTTT. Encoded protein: CASSGLGTSGEDTQYF.

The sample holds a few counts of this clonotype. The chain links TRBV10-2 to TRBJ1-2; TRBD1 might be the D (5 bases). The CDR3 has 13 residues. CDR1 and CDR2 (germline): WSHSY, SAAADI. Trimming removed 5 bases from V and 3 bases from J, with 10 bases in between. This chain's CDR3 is CASSYDSYYGYTF. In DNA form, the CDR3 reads TGCGCCAGCAGTTACGACAGCTACTATGGCTACACCTTC.

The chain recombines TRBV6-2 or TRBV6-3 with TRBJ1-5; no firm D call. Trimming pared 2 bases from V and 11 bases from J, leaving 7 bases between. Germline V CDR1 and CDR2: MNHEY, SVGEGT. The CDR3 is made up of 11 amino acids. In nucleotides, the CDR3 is TGTGCCAGCAGTTACGGGCAGGCCCAGCATTTT. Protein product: CASSYGQAQHF.

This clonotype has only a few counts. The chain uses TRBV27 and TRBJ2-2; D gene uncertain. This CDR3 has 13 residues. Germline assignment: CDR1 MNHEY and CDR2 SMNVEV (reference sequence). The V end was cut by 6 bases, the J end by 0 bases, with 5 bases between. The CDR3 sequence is CASRQANTGELFF. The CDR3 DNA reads TGTGCCAGCAGGCAGGCGAACACCGGGGAGCTGTTTTTT.

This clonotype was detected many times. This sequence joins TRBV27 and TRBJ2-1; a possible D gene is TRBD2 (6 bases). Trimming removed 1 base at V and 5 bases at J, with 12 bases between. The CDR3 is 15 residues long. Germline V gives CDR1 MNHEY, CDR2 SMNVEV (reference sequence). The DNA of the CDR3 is TGTGCCAGCAGTTTATTGGGGGGAGATAACAATGAGCAGTTCTTC. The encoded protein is CASSLLGGDNNEQFF.

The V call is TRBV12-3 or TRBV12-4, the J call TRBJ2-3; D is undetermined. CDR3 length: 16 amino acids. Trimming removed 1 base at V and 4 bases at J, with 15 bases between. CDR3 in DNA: TGTGCCAGCAGTTTAGATAAAACGGCCTGGGCAGATACGCAGTATTTT. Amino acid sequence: CASSLDKTAWADTQYF.

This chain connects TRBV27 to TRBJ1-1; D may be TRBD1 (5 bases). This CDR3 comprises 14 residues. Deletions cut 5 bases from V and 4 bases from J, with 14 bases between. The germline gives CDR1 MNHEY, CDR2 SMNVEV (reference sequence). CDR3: CASSTQEWSTEAFF. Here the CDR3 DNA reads TGTGCCAGCAGTACACAGGAGTGGAGCACTGAAGCTTTCTTT.

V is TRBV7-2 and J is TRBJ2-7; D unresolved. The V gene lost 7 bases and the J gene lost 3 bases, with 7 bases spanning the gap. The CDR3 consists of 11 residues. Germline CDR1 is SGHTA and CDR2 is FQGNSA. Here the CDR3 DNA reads TGTGCCAGCACCTCAGGCTACGAGCAGTACGTC. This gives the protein CASTSGYEQYV.

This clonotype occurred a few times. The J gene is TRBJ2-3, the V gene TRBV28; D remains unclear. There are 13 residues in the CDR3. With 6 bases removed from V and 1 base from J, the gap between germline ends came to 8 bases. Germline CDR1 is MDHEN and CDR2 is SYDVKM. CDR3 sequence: CASRDDGTDTQYF. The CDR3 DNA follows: TGTGCCAGCAGGGATGACGGCACAGATACGCAGTATTTT.

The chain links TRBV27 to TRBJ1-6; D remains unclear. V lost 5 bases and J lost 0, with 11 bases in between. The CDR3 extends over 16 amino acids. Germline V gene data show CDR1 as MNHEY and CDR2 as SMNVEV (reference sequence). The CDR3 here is CASSNIKSSYNSPLHF. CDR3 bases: TGTGCCAGCAGTAATATAAAGAGCTCCTATAATTCACCCCTCCACTTT.

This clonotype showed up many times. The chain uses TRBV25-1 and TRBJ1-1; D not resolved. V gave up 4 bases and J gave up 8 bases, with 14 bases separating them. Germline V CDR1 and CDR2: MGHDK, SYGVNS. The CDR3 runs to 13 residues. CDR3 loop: CASSVGGKGEAFF. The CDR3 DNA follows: TGTGCCAGCAGTGTAGGTGGAAAAGGCGAAGCTTTCTTT.

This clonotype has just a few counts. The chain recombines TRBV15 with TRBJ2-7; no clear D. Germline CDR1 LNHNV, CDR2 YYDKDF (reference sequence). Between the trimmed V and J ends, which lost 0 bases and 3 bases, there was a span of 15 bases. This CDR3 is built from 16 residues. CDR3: CATSRDRVTPNYEQYF. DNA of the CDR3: TGTGCCACCAGCAGAGATCGAGTCACCCCGAACTACGAGCAGTACTTC.

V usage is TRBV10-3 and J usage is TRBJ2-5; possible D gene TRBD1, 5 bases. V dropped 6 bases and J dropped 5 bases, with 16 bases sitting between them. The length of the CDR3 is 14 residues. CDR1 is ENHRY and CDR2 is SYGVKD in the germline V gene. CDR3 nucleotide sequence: TGTGCCATCAGCTCCCCTAGGGGTTCGGAGACCCAGTACTTC. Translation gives CAISSPRGSETQYF.

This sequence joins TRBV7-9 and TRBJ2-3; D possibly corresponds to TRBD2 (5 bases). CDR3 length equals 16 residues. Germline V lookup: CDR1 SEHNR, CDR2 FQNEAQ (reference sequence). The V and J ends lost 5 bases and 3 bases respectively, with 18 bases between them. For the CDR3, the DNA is TGTGCCAGCAGCCCTCGGGTGGGAGACCCGACAGATACGCAGTATTTT. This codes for CASSPRVGDPTDTQYF.

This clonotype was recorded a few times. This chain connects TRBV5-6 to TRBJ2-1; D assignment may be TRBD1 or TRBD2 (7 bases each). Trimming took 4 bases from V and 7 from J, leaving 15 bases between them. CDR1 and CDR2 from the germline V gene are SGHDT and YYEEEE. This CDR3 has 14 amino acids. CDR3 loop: CASSQGGAGNEQFF. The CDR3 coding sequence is TGTGCCAGCAGCCAGGGGGGGGCCGGGAATGAGCAGTTCTTC.

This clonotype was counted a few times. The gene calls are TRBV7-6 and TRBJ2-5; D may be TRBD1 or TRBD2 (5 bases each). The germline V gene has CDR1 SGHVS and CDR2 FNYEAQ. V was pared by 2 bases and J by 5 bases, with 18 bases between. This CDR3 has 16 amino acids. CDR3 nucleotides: TGTGCCAGCAGCTTAATAAGGGACCTTAGGGTGGAGACCCAGTACTTC. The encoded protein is CASSLIRDLRVETQYF. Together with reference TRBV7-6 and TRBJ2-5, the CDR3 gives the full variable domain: GAGVSQSPRYKVTKRGQDVALRCDPISGHVSLYWYRQALGQGPEFLTYFNYEAQQDKSGLPNDRFSAERPEGSISTLTIQRTEQRDSAMYRCASSLIRDLRVETQYFGPGTRLLVL.

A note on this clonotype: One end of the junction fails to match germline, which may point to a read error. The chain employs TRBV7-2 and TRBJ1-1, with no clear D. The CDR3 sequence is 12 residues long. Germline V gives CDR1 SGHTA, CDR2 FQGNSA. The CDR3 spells CAGSFQNTEAFF. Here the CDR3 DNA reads TGTGCCGGCAGCTTCCAGAACACTGAAGCTTTCTTT.